This is a list of T cell receptor beta chains from one sample in a study of T cells in Graves' hyperthyroidism and ophthalmopathy. MiXCR was run by TCRdb on the multiplex PCR reads, yielding one entry per CDR3 protein. The sample yields about 700,000 distinct CDR3 sequences, around 15% seen once. The source material was blood. All receptors derive from a young woman with Graves' hyperthyroidism. CDR3s include the opening cysteine and the closing phenylalanine or tryptophan. The D gene is left open where the match is weak. For some rows the clone size is stated as once, few or many, or as a class when expanded; others skip it.

v_gene,d_gene,j_gene,abundance,CDR3aa,CDR3nt
TRBV11-2,TRBD2,TRBJ2-7,many,CASSFEAGGTYEQYF,TGTGCCAGCAGCTTTGAAGCGGGGGGGACCTACGAGCAGTACTTC
TRBV6-1,NA,TRBJ2-1,NA,CASGCEEQGHHNERFF,TGTGCCAGCGGCTGTGAAGAGCAGGGTCACCACAATGAGCGGTTCTTC
TRBV18,TRBD1,TRBJ1-2,many,CASSPGTGGSYGYTF,TGTGCCAGCTCACCGGGGACAGGGGGAAGCTATGGCTACACCTTC
TRBV30,NA,TRBJ2-3,few,CAWSAGFSTDMQYF,TGTGCCTGGAGTGCGGGGTTTAGCACAGATATGCAGTATTTT
TRBV2,TRBD1,TRBJ1-2,NA,CTSGQGPVGYTF,TGTACCAGCGGACAGGGGCCGGTCGGCTACACCTTC
TRBV5-1,TRBD2,TRBJ2-1,NA,CASSLGSSGVNGYNEQFF,TGCGCCAGCAGCTTGGGGTCTAGCGGGGTCAACGGGTACAATGAGCAGTTCTTC
TRBV5-5,NA,TRBJ1-2,many,CASSRHPDTQTGGYTF,TGTGCCAGCAGCCGCCATCCGGACACCCAAACGGGAGGCTACACCTTC
TRBV7-2,TRBD1,TRBJ2-2,NA,CASSQDPTGGATGELFF,TGCGCCAGCAGCCAAGATCCGACAGGGGGCGCCACCGGGGAGCTGTTTTTT
TRBV7-8,TRBD1,TRBJ1-5,many,CASSLAGGFANQPQHF,TGTGCCAGCAGCTTAGCAGGGGGCTTTGCCAATCAGCCCCAGCATTTT
TRBV2,TRBD1,TRBJ2-2,many,CASTQGANTGELFF,TGTGCCAGCACTCAGGGGGCGAACACCGGGGAGCTGTTTTTT
TRBV7-9,TRBD1,TRBJ2-7,NA,CASSARGQGAEQYF,TGTGCCAGCAGCGCCCGGGGACAGGGTGCCGAGCAGTACTTC
TRBV3-1,TRBD2,TRBJ2-2,many,CASTGLASTGELFF,TGTGCCAGCACCGGACTAGCGAGCACCGGGGAGCTGTTTTTT
TRBV18,TRBD2,TRBJ2-5,many,CASSPPGLAGGYQETQYF,TGTGCCAGCTCACCACCGGGACTAGCGGGAGGGTACCAAGAGACCCAGTACTTC
TRBV29-1,NA,TRBJ2-1,NA,CSVLIINYNEQFF,TGCAGCGTTCTCATAATAAATTACAATGAGCAGTTCTTC
TRBV19,NA,TRBJ2-7,few,CASSTSLSTNVVSYEQYF,TGTGCCAGTAGTACCTCCCTGTCCACTAACGTAGTCTCCTACGAGCAGTACTTC
TRBV7-9,NA,TRBJ2-3,NA,CASSLVVVRDGSTDTQYF,TGTGCCAGCAGCTTAGTCGTGGTCCGGGACGGTAGCACAGATACGCAGTATTTT
TRBV11-1,NA,TRBJ2-1,NA,CASSQLRGHYNEQFF,TGCGCCAGCAGCCAACTGCGGGGCCACTACAATGAGCAGTTCTTC
TRBV7-9,NA,TRBJ2-1,few,CASSQASVGGEQFF,TGTGCCAGCAGCCAGGCTAGCGTAGGGGGTGAGCAGTTCTTC
TRBV18,TRBD2,TRBJ2-7,NA,CASSPGTSGWYEQYF,TGTGCCAGCTCACCTGGGACTAGCGGGTGGTACGAGCAGTACTTC
TRBV27,TRBD1,TRBJ1-1,NA,CASSFWRQGVVNTEAFF,TGTGCCAGCAGTTTTTGGAGACAGGGCGTGGTGAACACTGAAGCTTTCTTT
TRBV7-3,TRBD1,TRBJ2-6,NA,CASSQTGVRGANVLTF,TGTGCCAGCAGCCAGACAGGGGTGCGAGGGGCCAACGTCCTGACTTTC
TRBV7-8,NA,TRBJ2-7,many,CAYSDGRYYEQYF,TGTGCCTATTCGGACGGGCGATACTACGAGCAGTACTTC
TRBV29-1,TRBD2,TRBJ2-7,many,CSVEDRAGEDYEQYF,TGCAGCGTTGAAGATCGGGCGGGAGAGGACTACGAGCAGTACTTC
TRBV20-1,NA,TRBJ1-5,NA,CSARDLESPNQPQHF,TGCAGTGCTAGAGACCTCGAGAGCCCCAATCAGCCCCAGCATTTT
TRBV24-1,NA,TRBJ2-3,NA,CATSDNTGERSTDTQYF,TGTGCCACCAGTGACAATACAGGAGAACGTTCCACAGATACGCAGTATTTT
TRBV7-7,TRBD2,TRBJ2-3,few,CASSLKAGGADTQYF,TGTGCTAGCAGCTTAAAAGCGGGAGGTGCAGATACGCAGTATTTT
TRBV7-9,NA,TRBJ1-2,NA,CASSGTGPRGYGYTF,TGTGCCAGCAGCGGTACGGGACCACGGGGGTATGGCTACACCTTC
TRBV12-3/TRBV12-4,NA,TRBJ2-2,many,CASSGAGSLTGELFF,TGTGCCAGCAGTGGGGCGGGGTCGCTCACCGGGGAGCTGTTTTTT
TRBV27,NA,TRBJ1-1,NA,CASRWTVGPTEAFF,TGTGCCAGCAGATGGACAGTAGGCCCCACTGAAGCTTTCTTT
TRBV6-1,NA,TRBJ2-5,NA,CASSAGMMFRETQYF,TGTGCCAGCAGTGCCGGGATGATGTTTAGAGAGACCCAGTACTTC
TRBV2,NA,TRBJ1-5,many,CASSGDHNQPQHF,TGTGCCAGCAGTGGGGACCATAATCAGCCCCAGCATTTT
TRBV5-8,TRBD1,TRBJ2-3,many,CASARDRGPEDTQYF,TGTGCCAGCGCCCGGGACAGGGGGCCGGAAGATACGCAGTATTTT
TRBV9,TRBD2,TRBJ2-1,many,CASSAIAGYNEQFF,TGTGCCAGCAGCGCAATAGCGGGGTACAATGAGCAGTTCTTC
TRBV12-3/TRBV12-4,NA,TRBJ1-1,many,CASSFQPAARLPEAFF,TGTGCCAGCAGTTTTCAACCGGCAGCGCGTCTTCCTGAAGCTTTCTTT
TRBV2,NA,TRBJ1-4,few,CASTAREKLFF,TGTGCCAGCACCGCGCGGGAAAAACTGTTTTTT
TRBV5-1,NA,TRBJ1-2,NA,CASSLYIGRVGGGYTF,TGCGCCAGCAGCCTTTATATTGGCAGGGTCGGTGGGGGCTACACCTTC
TRBV7-9,TRBD1,TRBJ2-7,NA,CASSTDRISYEQYF,TGTGCCAGCAGCACGGACAGGATCTCCTACGAGCAGTACTTC
TRBV27,NA,TRBJ2-1,many,CASSLSRTHKAEQFF,TGTGCCAGCAGTTTATCGAGGACTCATAAAGCGGAGCAGTTCTTC
TRBV27,NA,TRBJ1-1,few,CASQLTMNTEAFF,TGTGCCAGCCAACTCACCATGAACACTGAAGCTTTCTTT
TRBV12-3/TRBV12-4,TRBD1,TRBJ2-3,many,CASTLRLTGGEDTQYF,TGTGCCAGCACCTTGAGGTTGACAGGGGGCGAGGATACGCAGTATTTT
TRBV12-3/TRBV12-4,NA,TRBJ2-3,many,CASTTQGGRTDTQYF,TGTGCCAGCACCACCCAAGGGGGACGCACAGATACGCAGTATTTT
TRBV20-1,TRBD1,TRBJ2-7,NA,CSALVSGTGSPYEQYF,TGCAGTGCTCTCGTCTCCGGGACAGGGAGCCCCTACGAGCAGTACTTC
TRBV27,NA,TRBJ2-4,many,CASSLWGRGGGNIQYF,TGTGCCAGCAGTTTATGGGGTCGCGGAGGCGGAAACATTCAGTACTTC
TRBV7-8,TRBD2,TRBJ2-5,many,CASSTGLAGRETQYF,TGTGCCAGCAGCACTGGACTAGCGGGAAGGGAGACCCAGTACTTC
TRBV7-2,NA,TRBJ1-4,few,CASSLAGIMGKLFF,TGTGCCAGCAGCTTAGCAGGAATTATGGGGAAACTGTTTTTT
TRBV7-9,NA,TRBJ1-2,few,CASSLAFWPYPTGDYTF,TGTGCCAGCAGCTTAGCGTTTTGGCCCTACCCAACTGGTGACTACACCTTC
TRBV20-1,NA,TRBJ1-5,many,CSARVDGNQPQHF,TGCAGTGCTAGAGTTGATGGCAATCAGCCCCAGCATTTT
TRBV28,TRBD1,TRBJ2-1,many,CASIGSYRGKGEQFF,TGTGCCAGCATTGGATCCTACAGGGGTAAGGGTGAGCAGTTCTTC
TRBV20-1,TRBD2,TRBJ2-5,few,CSARGGGLASAETQYF,TGCAGTGCTAGAGGGGGGGGACTAGCCTCAGCGGAGACCCAGTACTTC
TRBV4-2,NA,TRBJ2-1,NA,CASSQDGSRYNEQFF,TGTGCCAGCAGCCAAGATGGGAGTAGATACAATGAGCAGTTCTTC
TRBV12-3/TRBV12-4,NA,TRBJ1-1,many,CASSVDRVNTEAFF,TGTGCCAGCAGTGTAGACAGAGTGAACACTGAAGCTTTCTTT
TRBV13,TRBD2,TRBJ2-2,many,CASSSAGGRTGELFF,TGTGCCAGCAGCTCGGCGGGAGGGAGGACCGGGGAGCTGTTTTTT
TRBV28,TRBD2,TRBJ2-7,many,CASSLVSGSIAEQYF,TGTGCCAGCAGTTTAGTAAGCGGGAGTATCGCCGAGCAGTACTTC
TRBV12-3/TRBV12-4,NA,TRBJ1-5,few,CASSDWGYWSNQPQHF,TGTGCCAGCAGCGATTGGGGATACTGGAGCAATCAGCCCCAGCATTTT
TRBV2,TRBD2,TRBJ2-1,many,CASRSGTSGSNEQFF,TGTGCCAGCAGATCCGGGACTAGCGGGAGTAATGAGCAGTTCTTC
TRBV27,NA,TRBJ2-3,many,CASSSRTASTDTQYF,TGTGCCAGCAGTTCCCGGACTGCTAGCACAGATACGCAGTATTTT
TRBV12-5,TRBD2,TRBJ2-7,many,CASGLGNRPRLRLAASYEQYF,TGTGCTAGTGGTTTGGGGAACAGGCCTAGACTTAGACTAGCGGCTTCCTACGAGCAGTACTTC
TRBV20-1,NA,TRBJ2-1,many,CSARGWGAIEDEQFF,TGCAGTGCTAGGGGGTGGGGGGCAATTGAGGATGAGCAGTTCTTC
TRBV2,NA,TRBJ2-3,many,CASSDGWPGTDTQYF,TGTGCCAGCAGTGATGGCTGGCCTGGAACAGATACGCAGTATTTT
TRBV7-9,NA,TRBJ2-7,NA,CASSLHSSHGPYEQYF,TGTGCCAGCAGCCTCCACTCCAGTCATGGTCCCTACGAGCAGTACTTC